Presented here are 14 T cell receptor beta chains from one specimen sequenced in a study of circulating CD8 cells and anti-PD-1 response in melanoma. Live CD3+CD8+TCRalphabeta+ cells were sorted into four subsets by PD-1 and/or TIGIT. The QIAseq Immune Repertoire TCR panel built the libraries from roughly 15 ng of total RNA. MiXCR, applied by TCRdb to the reads, yields one record per CDR3 protein. The data show over 250 distinct CDR3 sequences, with about an eighth seen just once and 62% held by the top ten. Sequenced material: CD8+ T cells from PBMCs, taken at baseline or after one month of anti-PD-1 therapy (not recorded which). The receptors were sampled from a human donor with melanoma.

Sample share makes this clonotype medium-sized. The genes are TRBV20-1 and TRBJ1-2; D perhaps matches TRBD1 (5 bases). CDR1 is DFQATT and CDR2 is SNEGSKA in the germline V gene (reference sequence). The CDR3 is 14 amino acids. V lost 0 bases to trimming and J lost 6 bases, with 14 bases between them. CDR3: CSARDPESRDGYTF. For the CDR3, the DNA is TGCAGTGCTAGAGATCCGGAAAGCAGGGATGGCTACACCTTC.

Judged by abundance, this clonotype is large. Written as DNA, the CDR3 is TGTGCCAGCAGTGGGGAGGGACACCTGTACCAAGAGACCCAGTACTTC. This encodes CASSGEGHLYQETQYF. V usage is TRBV2 and J usage is TRBJ2-5, with a possible D match to TRBD2 (7 bases). V was shortened by 4 bases and J by 0 bases, with 15 bases between the two germline ends. The CDR3 runs to 16 residues. CDR1 and CDR2 (germline): SNHLY, FYNNEI.

This clonotype is medium-sized by share. V gene TRBV12-5 combines with J gene TRBJ2-5; the match to TRBD2 covers 11 bases. CDR3 size: 16 residues. V lost 4 bases and J lost 1; bases outside the gene matches: 5. The germline gives CDR1 LGHNT, CDR2 FRNRAP. CDR3 nucleotides: TGTGCTAGTGGTTCCCAGGGACTAGCGGTCCAAGAGACCCAGTACTTC. It specifies CASGSQGLAVQETQYF.

By frequency in the sample, this clonotype is medium-sized. V gene TRBV19 combines with J gene TRBJ1-3; a possible D gene is TRBD1 (6 bases). The CDR3 covers 18 residues. V lost 4 bases, J lost 3 bases, and 22 bases lay in between. Germline V lookup: CDR1 LNHDA, CDR2 SQIVND (reference sequence). This CDR3 is CASSTQIGQFFSGNTIYF. CDR3 coding DNA: TGTGCCAGTAGTACCCAGATCGGACAGTTTTTCAGTGGAAACACCATATATTTT.

Comments on this clonotype: Given a much more abundant clone one base away, this may be a read error. The chain combines TRBV7-2 with TRBJ2-7, with D perhaps TRBD1 (5 bases). Germline CDR1 and CDR2: SGHTA and FQGNSA. This CDR3 region has 16 residues. DNA for the CDR3: TGTGCCAGCAGCCGCCGGCAGGGCAAATACTCCTACGAGCAGCACTTC. Its translation: CASSRRQGKYSYEQHF.

This clonotype rates as medium-sized (0.01 to 0.1%). This rearrangement joins TRBV19 to TRBJ2-7; no clear D. CDR3 length equals 12 residues. The germline V and J ends were trimmed by 6 bases and 1 base, with 7 bases remaining between them. CDR1 and CDR2 from the germline V gene are LNHDA and SQIVND (reference sequence). In DNA, the CDR3 is TGTGCCAGTAGCAAGAGTTCCTACGAGCAGTACTTC. Translated: CASSKSSYEQYF.

In its sample, this clonotype ranks as large. This chain links TRBV29-1 with TRBJ1-2; the match to TRBD1 covers 12 bases. The germline gives CDR1 SQVTM, CDR2 ANQGSEA. V lost 7 bases and J lost 10; bases outside the gene matches: 7. This CDR3 is built from 12 residues. CDR3 residues: CSAAGTGGVYTF. In nucleotides, the CDR3 is TGCAGCGCTGCCGGGACAGGGGGCGTCTACACCTTC.

This clonotype counts as large. CDR3 loop: CASSIGWTRTDTQYF. The CDR3, as DNA: TGTGCCAGTAGTATCGGTTGGACTCGCACAGATACGCAGTATTTT. The V and J genes are TRBV19 and TRBJ2-3; tentatively, D is TRBD2 (5 bases). The CDR3 totals 15 residues. Germline-derived CDR1 and CDR2 are LNHDA and SQIVND (reference sequence). V dropped 3 bases and J dropped 1 base, with 11 bases sitting between them.

Remarks on this clonotype: It may be a read error: a sequence one base away is much more abundant. V usage is TRBV7-2 and J usage is TRBJ2-1; D is uncertain. The germline CDR1 and CDR2 sequences are SGHTA and FQGNSA. This CDR3 spans 12 amino acids. The CDR3 is CASSDPFDEQVF. CDR3 in DNA: TGTGCCAGCAGCGACCCTTTTGATGAGCAGGTCTTC.

This clonotype is classed as medium-sized. The chain links TRBV5-6 to TRBJ2-5; D is uncertain. The V gene's germline CDR1 is SGHDT and CDR2 YYEEEE. The length of the CDR3 is 12 residues. Between the trimmed V and J ends, which lost 5 bases and 5 bases, there was a span of 10 bases. In nucleotides, the CDR3 is TGTGCCAGCAGACGCCTCGGGGAGACCCAGTACTTC. Protein: CASRRLGETQYF.

This clonotype is termed large. V and J are TRBV9 and TRBJ2-1; TRBD1 or TRBD2 may be the D gene (5 bases each). CDR1 and CDR2 from the germline V gene are SGDLS and YYNGEE. The V end lost 1 base, the J end lost 5 bases, and 13 bases lay between the germline ends. The CDR3 has 15 residues. The CDR3 protein is CASSVWGSIDNEQFF. For the CDR3, the DNA is TGTGCCAGCAGCGTATGGGGGAGCATAGACAATGAGCAGTTCTTC.

This clonotype counts as medium-sized. The V gene is TRBV19, the J gene TRBJ2-2; D might be TRBD1 (5 bases). CDR1 and CDR2 from the germline V gene are LNHDA and SQIVND (reference sequence). V was pared by 6 bases and J by 5 bases, with 22 bases between. The CDR3 is 17 residues long. The CDR3 nucleotides read TGTGCCAGTAGATGCAGGGCCCCGGGTCGCCAAACCGGGGAGCTGTTTTTT. It encodes CASRCRAPGRQTGELFF.

This clonotype has a handful of counts. The V call is TRBV30, the J call TRBJ1-4; 12 bases are shared with TRBD1. Trimming took 2 bases from V and 7 from J; bases not matched to a gene: 8. The CDR3 extends over 16 amino acids. From germline, CDR1 is GTSNPN and CDR2 SVGIG (reference sequence). CDR3 sequence: CAWSSGTGGFREKLFF. The DNA for the CDR3 is TGTGCCTGGAGTTCCGGGACAGGGGGCTTTCGTGAAAAACTGTTTTTT. Together with reference TRBV30 and TRBJ1-4, the CDR3 gives the full variable domain: SQTIHQWPATLVQPVGSPLSLECTVEGTSNPNLYWYRQAAGRGLQLLFYSVGIGQISSEVPQNLSASRPQDRQFILSSKKLLLSDSGFYLCAWSSGTGGFREKLFFGSGTQLSVL.

In this sample, this clonotype is large. The chain employs TRBV19 and TRBJ1-5, with D possibly being TRBD1 (5 bases). Trimming removed 6 bases at V and 4 bases at J, with 13 bases between. CDR1 is LNHDA and CDR2 is SQIVND in the germline V gene (reference sequence). This CDR3 has 14 residues. The CDR3 here is CASRAGNGNQPQHF. For the CDR3, the DNA is TGTGCCAGTAGGGCAGGGAATGGGAATCAGCCCCAGCATTTT.